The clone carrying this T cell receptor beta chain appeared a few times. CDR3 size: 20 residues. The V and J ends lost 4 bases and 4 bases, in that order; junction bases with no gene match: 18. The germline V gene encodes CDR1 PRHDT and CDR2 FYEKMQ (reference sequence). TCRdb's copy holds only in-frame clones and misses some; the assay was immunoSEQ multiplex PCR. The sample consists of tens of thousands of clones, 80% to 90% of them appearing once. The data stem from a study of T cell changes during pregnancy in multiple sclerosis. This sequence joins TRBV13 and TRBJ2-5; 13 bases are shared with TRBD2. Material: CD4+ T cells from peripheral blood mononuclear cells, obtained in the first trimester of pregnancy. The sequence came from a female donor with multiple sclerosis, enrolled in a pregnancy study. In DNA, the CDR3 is TGTGCCAGCAGCTCCTACAAAAGGACTAGCGGGAGATGGGTGGGAGAGACCCAGTACTTC. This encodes CASSSYKRTSGRWVGETQYF.